The text below deals with one T cell receptor beta chain. Its target is not known. The sample is drawn from a study of shared clonotypes between healthy human individuals. The CDR3 contains 16 residues. J gave up 1 base and V 3 bases, and 7 bases lay outside the gene matches. Germline V CDR1 and CDR2: GTSNPN, SVGIG (reference sequence). Notes on the study in general: Among donors, the sharing of clonotypes was expected to be influenced by sequencing depth. Among non-shared clonotypes, generation probabilities were lower than among those shared by all four donors.

Profiled with immunoSEQ multiplex PCR; TCRdb holds only in-frame clones, not every one. Of approximately 2.3 million clones detected, 85% to 95% appear once; the ten largest clones hold 0.39%. The specimen sequenced was naive CD4+ T cells from PBMCs. Subset in this sample: CD45RA+ positively selected. This clonotype originated in a man in his late teens or twenties in good health. Some clones in this sample may be carry-over from other donors' samples. V gene TRBV30 combines with J gene TRBJ1-4; 8 nucleotides match TRBD1. The CDR3 DNA reads TGTGCCTGGAGCATCAGGGGGCGCGGAACTAATGAAAAACTGTTTTTT. Its translation: CAWSIRGRGTNEKLFF.